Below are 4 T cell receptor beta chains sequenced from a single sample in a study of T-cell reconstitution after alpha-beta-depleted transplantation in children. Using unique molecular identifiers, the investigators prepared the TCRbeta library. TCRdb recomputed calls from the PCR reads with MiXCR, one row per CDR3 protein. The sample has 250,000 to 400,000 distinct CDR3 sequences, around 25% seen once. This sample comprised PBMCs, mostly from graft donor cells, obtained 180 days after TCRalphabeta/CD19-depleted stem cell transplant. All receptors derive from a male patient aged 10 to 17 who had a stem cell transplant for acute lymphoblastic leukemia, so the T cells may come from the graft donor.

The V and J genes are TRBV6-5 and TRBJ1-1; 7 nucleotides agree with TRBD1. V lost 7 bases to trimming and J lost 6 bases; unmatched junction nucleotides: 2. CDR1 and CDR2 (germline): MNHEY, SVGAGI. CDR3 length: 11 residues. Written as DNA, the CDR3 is TGTGCCAGCAACAGGGGCCCTGAAGCTTTCTTT. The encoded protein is CASNRGPEAFF.

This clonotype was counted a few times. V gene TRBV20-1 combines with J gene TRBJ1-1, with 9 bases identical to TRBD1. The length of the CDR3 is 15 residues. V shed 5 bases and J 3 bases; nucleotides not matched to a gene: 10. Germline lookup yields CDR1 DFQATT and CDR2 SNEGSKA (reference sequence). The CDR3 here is CSAGTGQGGDTEAFF. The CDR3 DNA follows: TGCAGTGCTGGAACGGGACAGGGAGGGGACACTGAAGCTTTCTTT.

Here the CDR3 reads CASGPLSGANVLTF. The CDR3 coding sequence is TGTGCTAGTGGGCCTCTCTCTGGGGCCAACGTCCTGACTTTC. This chain joins TRBV12-5 and TRBJ2-6; no clear D. The CDR3 has 14 amino acids. Germline V lookup: CDR1 LGHNT, CDR2 FRNRAP. V gave up 6 bases and J gave up 0 bases, with 6 bases separating them.

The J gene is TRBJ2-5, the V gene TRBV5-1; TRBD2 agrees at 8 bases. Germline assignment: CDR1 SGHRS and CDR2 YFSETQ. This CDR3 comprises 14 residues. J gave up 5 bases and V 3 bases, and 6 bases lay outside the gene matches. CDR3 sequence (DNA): TGCGCCAGCAGCTCGACAGCGGGAGTTGAGACCCAGTACTTC. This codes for CASSSTAGVETQYF. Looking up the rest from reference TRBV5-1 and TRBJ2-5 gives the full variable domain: KAGVTQTPRYLIKTRGQQVTLSCSPISGHRSVSWYQQTPGQGLQFLFEYFSETQRNKGNFPGRFSGRQFSNSRSEMNVSTLELGDSALYLCASSSTAGVETQYFGPGTRLLVL.